The source of this T cell receptor (beta chain) is a study of T cells in Graves' hyperthyroidism and ophthalmopathy. Amplified TCR beta CDR3 regions derived from RNA transcripts. First-round RT-PCR of the TCR CDR3 relied on the HTBI primer set. A single record per CDR3 protein comes from TCRdb applying MiXCR to the multiplex PCR reads. The profile shows around 300,000 distinct CDR3 sequences, 11% to 15% of them singletons. Researchers barred patients who had uncontrolled infection, other autoimmune disease, pregnancy or lactation. Used for diagnoses were clinical symptoms, serum thyroxine and TRAb, thyroid ultrasound and orbital computed tomography. The germline V gene has CDR1 MNHEY and CDR2 SMNVEV (reference sequence). The V and J ends lost 5 bases and 2 bases, in that order; junction bases with no gene match: 9. CDR3 length: 17 residues. This clonotype was counted at least ten times. Antigen unknown.

Whole-study findings and limits: The model identified upcoming ophthalmopathy a median around 6 months ahead of onset.

The chain carries TRBV27 and TRBJ2-5; TRBD2 matches at 12 bases. Sequenced: blood. This TCR came from a woman aged 25 to 39 with Graves' hyperthyroidism. The CDR3 nucleotides read TGTGCCAGCAGTAAATCGGGACTAGCGGGCTTGCAAGAGACCCAGTACTTC. It codes for CASSKSGLAGLQETQYF.